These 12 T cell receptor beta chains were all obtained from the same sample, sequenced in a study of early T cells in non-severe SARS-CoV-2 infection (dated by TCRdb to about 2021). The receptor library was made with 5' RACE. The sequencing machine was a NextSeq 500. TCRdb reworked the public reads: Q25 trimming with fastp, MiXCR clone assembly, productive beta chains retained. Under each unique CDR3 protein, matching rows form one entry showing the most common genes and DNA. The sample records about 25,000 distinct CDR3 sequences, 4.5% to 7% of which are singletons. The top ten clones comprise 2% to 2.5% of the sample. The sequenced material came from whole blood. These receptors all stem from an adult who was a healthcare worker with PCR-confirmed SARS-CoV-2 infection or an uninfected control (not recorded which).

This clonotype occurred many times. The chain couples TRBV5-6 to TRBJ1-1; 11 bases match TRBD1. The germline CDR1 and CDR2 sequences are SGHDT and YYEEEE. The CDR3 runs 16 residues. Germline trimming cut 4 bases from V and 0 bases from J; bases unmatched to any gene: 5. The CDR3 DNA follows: TGTGCCAGCAGCCAAGGGACAGGGGGTCTGAACACTGAAGCTTTCTTT. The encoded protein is CASSQGTGGLNTEAFF.

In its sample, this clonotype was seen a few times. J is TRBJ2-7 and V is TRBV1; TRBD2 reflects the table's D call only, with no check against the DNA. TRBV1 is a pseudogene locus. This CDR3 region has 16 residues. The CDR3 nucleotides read TGCACCAGCAGCCCTTACCTTTGGACTGTGACCTACGAGCAGTACTTC. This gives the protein CTSSPYLWTVTYEQYF.

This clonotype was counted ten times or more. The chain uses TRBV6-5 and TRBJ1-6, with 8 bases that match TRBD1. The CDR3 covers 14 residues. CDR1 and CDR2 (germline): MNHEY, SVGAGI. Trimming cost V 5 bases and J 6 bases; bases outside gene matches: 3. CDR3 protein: CASSIRGPNSPLHF. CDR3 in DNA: TGTGCCAGCAGTATCAGGGGGCCTAATTCACCCCTCCACTTT.

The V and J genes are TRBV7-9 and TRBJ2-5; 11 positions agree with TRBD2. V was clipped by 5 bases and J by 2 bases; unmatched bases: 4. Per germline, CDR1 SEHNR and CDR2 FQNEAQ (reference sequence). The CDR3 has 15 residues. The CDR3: CASSPGLAVQETQYF. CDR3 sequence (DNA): TGTGCCAGCAGCCCGGGACTAGCGGTTCAAGAGACCCAGTACTTC.

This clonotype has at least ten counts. The CDR3 loop is CSASGGKGSYNEQFF. The DNA of the CDR3 is TGCAGCGCCTCTGGGGGGAAGGGCTCCTACAATGAGCAGTTCTTC. The V call is TRBV29-1, the J call TRBJ2-1; weak D call: TRBD2 (6 bases). The germline CDR1 and CDR2 sequences are SQVTM and ANQGSEA. This CDR3 is built from 15 residues. V was cut by 7 bases and J by 0 bases, with 16 bases left in between.

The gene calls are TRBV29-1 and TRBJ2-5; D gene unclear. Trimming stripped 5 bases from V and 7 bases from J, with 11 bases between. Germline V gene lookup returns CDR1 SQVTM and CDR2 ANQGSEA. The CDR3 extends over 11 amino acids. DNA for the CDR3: TGCAGCGTTTTCCTTAATCCGACCCAGTACTTC. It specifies CSVFLNPTQYF.

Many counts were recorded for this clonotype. The DNA for the CDR3 is TGTGCCAGCAGTTCCGAGACAGTTCTTTATAGCAATCAGCCCCAGCATTTT. This translates into CASSSETVLYSNQPQHF. The rearrangement uses TRBV12-3 or TRBV12-4 and TRBJ1-5; maybe TRBD1 (5 bases). V lost 4 bases to trimming and J lost 0 bases, with 16 bases between them. The CDR3 runs to 17 residues.

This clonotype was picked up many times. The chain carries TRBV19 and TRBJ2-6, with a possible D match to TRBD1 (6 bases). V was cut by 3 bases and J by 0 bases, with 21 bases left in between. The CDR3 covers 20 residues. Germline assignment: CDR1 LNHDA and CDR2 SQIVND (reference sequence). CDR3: CASSMAASGVLISGANVLTF. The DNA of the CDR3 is TGTGCCAGTAGTATGGCAGCCTCAGGGGTCCTAATCTCTGGGGCCAACGTCCTGACTTTC.

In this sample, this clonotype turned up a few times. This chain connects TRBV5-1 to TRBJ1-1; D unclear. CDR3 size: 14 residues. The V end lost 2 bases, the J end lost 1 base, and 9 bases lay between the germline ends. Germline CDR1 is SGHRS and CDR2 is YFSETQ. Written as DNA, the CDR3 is TGCGCCAGCAGCTTTGGAACCCCGAACACTGAAGCTTTCTTT. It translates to CASSFGTPNTEAFF.

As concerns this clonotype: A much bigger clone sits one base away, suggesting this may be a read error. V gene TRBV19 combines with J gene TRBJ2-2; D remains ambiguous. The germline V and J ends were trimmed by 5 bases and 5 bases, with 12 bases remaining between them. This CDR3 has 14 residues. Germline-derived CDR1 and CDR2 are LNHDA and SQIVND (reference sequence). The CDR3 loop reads CASSAHGSTGELFF. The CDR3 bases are TGTGCCAGTAGTGCTCATGGTAGTACCGGGGAGCTGTTTTTT.

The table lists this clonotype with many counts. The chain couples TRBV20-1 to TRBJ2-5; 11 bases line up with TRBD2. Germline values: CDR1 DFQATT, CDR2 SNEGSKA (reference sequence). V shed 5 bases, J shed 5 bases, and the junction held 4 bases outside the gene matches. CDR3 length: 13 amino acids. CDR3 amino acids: CSAPGLAVETQYF. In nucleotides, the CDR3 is TGCAGTGCTCCGGGACTAGCGGTGGAGACCCAGTACTTC.

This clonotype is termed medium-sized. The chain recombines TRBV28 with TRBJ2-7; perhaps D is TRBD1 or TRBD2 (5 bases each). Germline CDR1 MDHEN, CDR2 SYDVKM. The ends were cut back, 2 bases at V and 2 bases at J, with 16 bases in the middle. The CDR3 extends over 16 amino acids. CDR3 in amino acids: CASSLGRGRAAYEQYF. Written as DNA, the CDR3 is TGTGCCAGCAGTTTAGGACGGGGCAGGGCTGCCTACGAGCAGTACTTC. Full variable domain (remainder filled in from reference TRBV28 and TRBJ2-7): DVKVTQSSRYLVKRTGEKVFLECVQDMDHENMFWYRQDPGLGLRLIYFSYDVKMKEKGDIPEGYSVSREKKERFSLILESASTNQTSMYLCASSLGRGRAAYEQYFGPGTRLTVT.